This T cell receptor beta chain was identified in a study of Ad26.COV2.S vaccination and SARS-CoV-2 variants. Study-level background: Dosing was one shot or two shots 56 days apart. Study-wide findings and caveats: Breadth, reportedly substantial, characterized the spike-specific CD8+ and CD4+ T cell responses after vaccination. In TCR breadth and depth analyses, total T cell responses may have been underestimated.

As for this clone: Its target is unknown.

CDR1 is SGHDN, CDR2 FVKESK, per germline. This CDR3 has 14 amino acids. The ends lost 5 bases at V and 0 bases at J; junction bases unmatched: 1. Treatment in this sample: approximately 18 received Ad26.COV2.S at low or high dose, single or two shots; several received placebo; per-sample allocation not given. Vaccine and placebo recipients were sampled on day 63 after the first injection. Vaccination used an Ad26 vector expressing Wuhan-strain SARS-CoV-2 spike. TCRdb keeps only in-frame clones here, not all; method: immunoSEQ multiplex PCR. This sample has some 330,000 clones, with 90% found just once.

The TCR comes from a person aged 18-60 years who received the Ad26.COV2.S COVID-19 vaccine or a placebo. The chain is built from TRBV14 and TRBJ1-1, with 9 bases aligning to TRBD1. Sequenced material: peripheral blood, taken in a trial of Ad26.COV2.S vaccine versus placebo. The CDR3 sequence: CASSYRGLNTEAFF. In DNA form, the CDR3 reads TGTGCCAGCAGCTACAGGGGGCTGAACACTGAAGCTTTCTTT. The full variable domain, rest sourced from reference TRBV14 and TRBJ1-1, is EAGVTQFPSHSVIEKGQTVTLRCDPISGHDNLYWYRRVMGKEIKFLLHFVKESKQDESGMPNNRFLAERTGGTYSTLKVQPAELEDSGVYFCASSYRGLNTEAFFGQGTRLTVV.